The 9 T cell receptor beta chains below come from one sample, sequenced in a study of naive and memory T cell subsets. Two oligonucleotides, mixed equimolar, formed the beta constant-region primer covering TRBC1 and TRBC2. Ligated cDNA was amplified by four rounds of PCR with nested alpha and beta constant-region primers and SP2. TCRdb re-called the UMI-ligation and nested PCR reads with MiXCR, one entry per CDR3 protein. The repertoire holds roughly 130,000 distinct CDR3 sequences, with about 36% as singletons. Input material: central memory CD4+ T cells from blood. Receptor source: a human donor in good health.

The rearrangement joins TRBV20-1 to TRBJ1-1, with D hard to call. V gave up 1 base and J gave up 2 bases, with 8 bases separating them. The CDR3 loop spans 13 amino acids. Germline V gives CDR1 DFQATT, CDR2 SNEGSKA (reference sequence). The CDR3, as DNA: TGCAGTGCTAGAGTGGACGGCAACACTGAAGCTTTCTTT. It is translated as CSARVDGNTEAFF.

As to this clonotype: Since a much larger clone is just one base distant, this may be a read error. CDR3 bases: TGTGCCAGCAGCGCTAGGTCCGGGACTAGCGGTGATGAGCAGTTCTTC. It translates to CASSARSGTSGDEQFF. The V gene is TRBV7-8, the J gene TRBJ2-1, with 11 nucleotides matching TRBD2. CDR1 SGHVS and CDR2 FQNEAQ come from the germline V gene. V lost 5 bases to trimming and J lost 8 bases; unmatched junction nucleotides: 11. The CDR3 runs 16 residues.

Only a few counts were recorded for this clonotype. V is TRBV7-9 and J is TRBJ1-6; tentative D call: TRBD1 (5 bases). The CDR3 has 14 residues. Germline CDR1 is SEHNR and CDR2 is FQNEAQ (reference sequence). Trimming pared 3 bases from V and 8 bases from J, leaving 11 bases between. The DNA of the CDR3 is TGTGCCAGCAGCTTGGCGGGGACTGATTCACCCCTCCACTTT. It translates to CASSLAGTDSPLHF.

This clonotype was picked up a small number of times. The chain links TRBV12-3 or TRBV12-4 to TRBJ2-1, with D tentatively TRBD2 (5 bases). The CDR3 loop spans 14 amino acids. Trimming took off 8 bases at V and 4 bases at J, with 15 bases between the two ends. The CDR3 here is CASSGEGSYNEQFF. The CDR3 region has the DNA TGTGCCAGCTCCGGAGAGGGCAGTTACAATGAGCAGTTCTTC.

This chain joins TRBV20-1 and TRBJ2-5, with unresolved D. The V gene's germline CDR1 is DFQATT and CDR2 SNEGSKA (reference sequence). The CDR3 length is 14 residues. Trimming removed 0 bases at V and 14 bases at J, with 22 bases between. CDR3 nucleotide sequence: TGCAGTGCTAGAGATTCGGCCCGCGACATTCGGATTTACTTC. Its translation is CSARDSARDIRIYF.

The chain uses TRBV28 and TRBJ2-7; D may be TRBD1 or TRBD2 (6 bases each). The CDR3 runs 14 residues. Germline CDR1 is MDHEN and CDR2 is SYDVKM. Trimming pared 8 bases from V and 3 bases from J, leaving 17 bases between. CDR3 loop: CASLKRGRLYEQYF. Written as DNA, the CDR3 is TGTGCCAGCTTAAAAAGGGGGAGGCTCTACGAGCAGTACTTC.

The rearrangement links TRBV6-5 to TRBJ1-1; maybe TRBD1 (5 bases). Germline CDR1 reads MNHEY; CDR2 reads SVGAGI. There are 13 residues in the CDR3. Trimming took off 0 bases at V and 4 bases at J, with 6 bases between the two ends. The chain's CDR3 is CASSYSGTTEAFF. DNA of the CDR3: TGTGCCAGCAGTTACTCAGGGACCACTGAAGCTTTCTTT.

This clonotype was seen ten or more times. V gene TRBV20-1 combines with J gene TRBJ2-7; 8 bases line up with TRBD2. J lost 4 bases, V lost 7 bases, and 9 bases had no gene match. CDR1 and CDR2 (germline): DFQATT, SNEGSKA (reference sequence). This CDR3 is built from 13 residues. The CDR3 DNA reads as TGCAGTGGGCCTAGACTAGCGCCGTACGAGCAGTACTTC. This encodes CSGPRLAPYEQYF.

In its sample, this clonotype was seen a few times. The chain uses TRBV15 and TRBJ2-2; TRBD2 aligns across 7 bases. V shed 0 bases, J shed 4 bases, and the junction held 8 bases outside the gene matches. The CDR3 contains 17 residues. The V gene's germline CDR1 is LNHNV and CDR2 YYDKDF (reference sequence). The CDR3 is CATSRDSNLAATGELFF. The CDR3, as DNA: TGTGCCACCAGCAGAGATAGTAACCTAGCGGCCACCGGGGAGCTGTTTTTT.